Presented here are 3 T cell receptor beta chains from one specimen sequenced in a study of TIL therapy for anti-PD-1-resistant metastatic lung cancer. The immunoSEQ assay was v3. Assay used: immunoSEQ multiplex PCR; TCRdb lists only in-frame clones, some missing. Here the sample spans 25,000 to 40,000 clones, 74% being singletons. Documented time point: pre-treatment sample, taken before nivolumab and TIL therapy. Material: blood, obtained at baseline. All receptors come from a woman between 30 and 85 years old with non-small cell lung cancer.

V is TRBV19 and J is TRBJ2-2; no clear D gene. V lost 9 bases and J lost 2, with 13 bases in between. Per the germline V gene, CDR1 is LNHDA and CDR2 is SQIVND (reference sequence). This CDR3 is 14 amino acids long. CDR3 sequence reads: CASSPARNTGELFF. CDR3 bases: TGTGCCAGCAGCCCTGCGCGCAACACCGGGGAGCTGTTTTTT.

This chain connects TRBV10-3 to TRBJ2-6; no clear D. This CDR3 has 18 amino acids. Germline CDR1 and CDR2: ENHRY and SYGVKD. Trimming took 5 bases from V and 5 from J, leaving 22 bases between them. CDR3 nucleotide sequence: TGTGCCATCAGTCATGGCACCTGTATACAAAGTCGGGCCAACGTCCTGACTTTC. This translates into CAISHGTCIQSRANVLTF.

This rearrangement joins TRBV11-3 to TRBJ2-1; D perhaps matches TRBD2 (6 bases). The germline V gene has CDR1 SGHNT and CDR2 YENEEA. Deletions cut 5 bases from V and 6 bases from J, with 14 bases between. This CDR3 comprises 14 residues. This CDR3 is CASSSRDSVNEQFF. The CDR3 coding sequence is TGTGCCAGCAGCAGTCGGGACTCTGTCAATGAGCAGTTCTTC. The full variable domain, completed using reference TRBV11-3 and TRBJ2-1, is EAGVVQSPRYKIIEKKQPVAFWCNPISGHNTLYWYLQNLGQGPELLIRYENEEAVDDSQLPKDRFSAERLKGVDSTLKIQPAELGDSAVYLCASSSRDSVNEQFFGPGTRLTVL.